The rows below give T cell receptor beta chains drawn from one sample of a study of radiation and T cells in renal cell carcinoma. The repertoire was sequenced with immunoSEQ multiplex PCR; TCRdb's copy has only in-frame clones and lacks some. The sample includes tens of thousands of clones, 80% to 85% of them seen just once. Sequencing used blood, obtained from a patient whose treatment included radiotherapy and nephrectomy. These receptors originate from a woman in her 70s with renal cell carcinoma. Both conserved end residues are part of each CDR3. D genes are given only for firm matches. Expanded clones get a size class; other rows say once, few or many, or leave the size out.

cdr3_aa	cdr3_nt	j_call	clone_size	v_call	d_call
CASTQGLGEKLFF	TGTGCCAGCACCCAGGGGCTTGGTGAAAAACTGTTTTTT	TRBJ1-4	.	TRBV5-5	.
CAWSPTGQGNTIYF	TGTGCCTGGAGCCCGACAGGGCAAGGAAACACCATATATTTT	TRBJ1-3	.	TRBV30	TRBD1
CASSISRSYEQYF	TGTGCCAGTAGTATATCACGCAGCTACGAGCAGTACTTC	TRBJ2-7	.	TRBV19	.
CASSPNRQETQYF	TGTGCCAGCTCACCAAACAGGCAAGAGACCCAGTACTTC	TRBJ2-5	.	TRBV18	.
CASSVLAGGHGDTQYF	TGTGCCAGCAGCGTCTTAGCGGGGGGGCATGGAGATACGCAGTATTTT	TRBJ2-3	.	TRBV9	TRBD2
CASSEGTLSSGYGYTF	TGCGCCAGCAGCGAAGGGACGCTATCCTCGGGCTATGGCTACACCTTC	TRBJ1-2	.	TRBV5-1	.
CSVASNLGEKLFF	TGCAGCGTTGCCAGTAACTTAGGTGAAAAACTGTTTTTT	TRBJ1-4	.	TRBV29-1	.
CASSPSEKSYEQYF	TGTGCCAGCAGCCCATCAGAGAAATCCTACGAGCAGTACTTC	TRBJ2-7	.	TRBV7-9	.
CATQGWYYGYTF	TGTGCCACACAGGGATGGTACTATGGCTACACCTTC	TRBJ1-2	few	TRBV25-1	.
CASSFSGQGAPQETQYF	TGTGCCAGCAGCTTTTCGGGTCAGGGGGCCCCCCAGGAGACCCAGTACTTC	TRBJ2-5	.	TRBV13	TRBD1
CASSFTSLAQQYF	TGTGCCAGCAGTTTTACCAGCCTTGCCCAGCAGTACTTC	TRBJ2-7	.	TRBV28	.
CASGQGANGNTIYF	TGTGCCAGCGGCCAGGGGGCTAATGGAAACACCATATATTTT	TRBJ1-3	.	TRBV9	TRBD1
CASSTQTFSGNTIYF	TGTGCCAGCAGCACACAGACTTTCAGTGGAAACACCATATATTTT	TRBJ1-3	.	TRBV7-8	.
CASSLPGTKGYTF	TGCGCCAGCAGCTTGCCCGGGACTAAGGGCTACACCTTC	TRBJ1-2	.	TRBV5-1	.
CASSTLQGSGANVLTF	TGCGCCAGCAGCACCCTACAGGGCTCTGGGGCCAACGTCCTGACTTTC	TRBJ2-6	.	TRBV5-1	.
CASSRDGSNEKLFF	TGTGCCAGCAGCCGGGACGGGTCTAATGAAAAACTGTTTTTT	TRBJ1-4	.	TRBV5-4	.
CAWSGSTGELFF	TGTGCCTGGAGTGGGAGCACCGGGGAGCTGTTTTTT	TRBJ2-2	.	TRBV30	.
CASSRDSQETQYF	TGTGCCAGCAGCCGCGATAGTCAAGAGACCCAGTACTTC	TRBJ2-5	.	TRBV11-3	.
CASSIGVAYEQYF	TGTGCCAGTAGTATAGGGGTGGCCTACGAGCAGTACTTC	TRBJ2-7	.	TRBV19	.
CASSAGDRYEQYF	TGTGCCAGCTCGGCCGGGGACCGATACGAGCAGTACTTC	TRBJ2-7	once	TRBV18	.
CSVPPPTGIGYEQYF	TGCAGCGTTCCCCCTCCGACAGGGATAGGGTACGAGCAGTACTTC	TRBJ2-7	.	TRBV29-1	TRBD1
CASSEADRGYYEQYF	TGTGCCAGCAGTGAAGCGGACAGGGGTTACTACGAGCAGTACTTC	TRBJ2-7	.	TRBV6-1	TRBD1
CASSGFLAGFNEQFF	TGTGCCAGCAGTGGGTTTCTAGCGGGGTTTAATGAGCAGTTCTTC	TRBJ2-1	.	TRBV6-1	TRBD2
CASGLAGGYNTGELFF	TGTGCCAGCGGACTAGCGGGGGGTTATAACACCGGGGAGCTGTTTTTT	TRBJ2-2	.	TRBV2	TRBD2